The next 17 T cell receptor beta chains were all read from a single sample in a study of cytomegalovirus exposure and HLA in healthy donors. The PCR ran on 60 Vbeta and 13 Jbeta primers. The repertoire was sequenced with immunoSEQ multiplex PCR; TCRdb's copy has only in-frame clones and lacks some. Among 150,000 to 180,000 clones listed, over 65% were seen once. Sequenced material: PBMCs. The receptors were sampled from a woman aged 40 to 49 in good health and CMV-seronegative.

The chain recombines TRBV7-8 with TRBJ2-1, with 9 bases identical to TRBD2. The CDR3 spans 19 residues. Germline V lookup: CDR1 SGHVS, CDR2 FQNEAQ. The J segment lost 10 bases and the V segment lost 5 bases, leaving 24 bases of the junction unmatched. CDR3 region: CASSGDLSRLAALPREQFF. As DNA, the CDR3 is TGTGCCAGCAGCGGCGACCTTTCCAGACTAGCGGCTCTCCCAAGGGAGCAGTTCTTC. The whole variable domain, remainder taken from reference TRBV7-8 and TRBJ2-1, is GAGVSQSPRYKVAKRGQDVALRCDPISGHVSLFWYQQALGQGPEFLTYFQNEAQLDKSGLPSDRFFAERPEGSVSTLKIQRTQQEDSAVYLCASSGDLSRLAALPREQFFGPGTRLTVL.

J is TRBJ2-5 and V is TRBV25-1; perhaps TRBD1 as D (8 bases). This CDR3 is 14 amino acids long. Trimming removed 2 bases at V and 5 bases at J, with 12 bases between. Germline V CDR1 and CDR2: MGHDK, SYGVNS. CDR3 sequence (DNA): TGTGCCAGCAGTGAACACAGGGGGGGGGAGACCCAGTACTTC. Amino acid sequence: CASSEHRGGETQYF.

The rearrangement uses TRBV6-1 and TRBJ1-2, with TRBD1 matching 7 bases. The CDR3 extends over 14 amino acids. Trimming at V came to 8 bases and at J to 6 bases, leaving 12 bases not matched to a gene. Germline V CDR1 and CDR2: MNHNS, SASEGT. Here the CDR3 reads CASGAAGGGDGYTF. CDR3 bases: TGTGCCAGCGGGGCTGCGGGAGGGGGCGATGGCTACACCTTC.

This chain connects TRBV6-6 to TRBJ1-2; tentative D call: TRBD1 (5 bases). The CDR3 length is 13 residues. Looked up from germline, CDR1 is MNHNY and CDR2 is SVGAGI (reference sequence). Trimming took 5 bases from V and 8 from J, leaving 15 bases between them. The CDR3 protein is CASSRQQVDGYTF. The CDR3 bases are TGTGCCAGCAGTCGTCAACAGGTGGACGGCTACACCTTC.

The genes are TRBV4-2 and TRBJ1-1; D is perhaps TRBD1 (5 bases). Between the trimmed V and J ends, which lost 4 bases and 4 bases, there was a span of 13 bases. The CDR3 sequence is 14 residues long. CDR1 and CDR2 from the germline V gene are LGHNA and YNFKEQ. CDR3 coding DNA: TGTGCCAGCAGCCGGGGGGGTTCTCCCACTGAAGCTTTCTTT. Its protein product is CASSRGGSPTEAFF.

This clone appeared a single time. The chain uses TRBV6-1 and TRBJ2-7, with D unresolved. V gave up 4 bases and J gave up 0 bases, with 13 bases separating them. The CDR3 runs 15 residues. Per germline, CDR1 MNHNS and CDR2 SASEGT. CDR3 region: CASSVWWQDSYEQYF. In nucleotides, the CDR3 is TGTGCCAGCAGTGTTTGGTGGCAGGACTCCTACGAGCAGTACTTC.

The chain combines TRBV6-1 with TRBJ2-2, with 9 bases that match TRBD1. Trimming took 7 bases from V and 5 from J; bases not matched to a gene: 8. Germline CDR1 MNHNS, CDR2 SASEGT. This CDR3 is 15 amino acids long. Here the CDR3 DNA reads TGTGCCAGCACTTCGGGACAGGGCGTTACCGGGGAGCTGTTTTTT. Translating it yields CASTSGQGVTGELFF.

The chain couples TRBV6-1 to TRBJ1-4; the D gene is possibly TRBD1 (5 bases). The CDR3 consists of 15 residues. Germline-derived CDR1 and CDR2 are MNHNS and SASEGT. V lost 4 bases to trimming and J lost 8 bases, with 17 bases between them. CDR3 protein: CASSAKGGDREKLFF. The DNA for the CDR3 is TGTGCCAGCAGTGCAAAGGGAGGGGATCGGGAAAAACTGTTTTTT.

In this sample, this clone turned up once. The chain is built from TRBV5-6 and TRBJ2-3, with 7 bases aligning to TRBD2. The V gene's germline CDR1 is SGHDT and CDR2 YYEEEE. This CDR3 is 14 amino acids long. V dropped 5 bases and J dropped 0; count of bases not matched to a gene: 3. The CDR3 sequence is CASSLADSTDTQYF. The DNA of the CDR3 is TGTGCCAGCAGTCTAGCGGATAGCACAGATACGCAGTATTTT.

This clone was seen only a few times. J is TRBJ1-1 and V is TRBV28, with 10 positions matching TRBD1. Germline V gives CDR1 MDHEN, CDR2 SYDVKM. The CDR3 loop spans 13 amino acids. Germline trimming cut 6 bases from V and 6 bases from J; bases unmatched to any gene: 4. CDR3 amino acids: CASSPDRGPEAFF. The CDR3 DNA follows: TGTGCCAGCAGCCCTGACAGGGGGCCTGAAGCTTTCTTT.

The chain combines TRBV19 with TRBJ2-6; D is ambiguous. This CDR3 has 14 amino acids. CDR1 and CDR2 from the germline V gene are LNHDA and SQIVND (reference sequence). V lost 3 bases to trimming and J lost 0 bases, with 3 bases between them. CDR3 DNA sequence: TGTGCCAGTAGTATCAGCTCTGGGGCCAACGTCCTGACTTTC. The encoded protein is CASSISSGANVLTF. The full variable domain, rest sourced from reference TRBV19 and TRBJ2-6, is DGGITQSPKYLFRKEGQNVTLSCEQNLNHDAMYWYRQDPGQGLRLIYYSQIVNDFQKGDIAEGYSVSREKKESFPLTVTSAQKNPTAFYLCASSISSGANVLTFGAGSRLTVL.

This rearrangement joins TRBV2 to TRBJ1-1; D remains unclear. V lost 8 bases, J lost 3 bases, and 10 bases lay in between. This CDR3 has 12 amino acids. Germline V CDR1 and CDR2: SNHLY, FYNNEI. As DNA, the CDR3 is TGTGCCAGCGGGCAGAGGGACACTGAAGCTTTCTTT. Its protein product is CASGQRDTEAFF.

The chain uses TRBV7-9 and TRBJ2-2, with a weak D call TRBD1 (6 bases). The CDR3 spans 16 residues. Trimming took 1 base from V and 7 from J, leaving 16 bases between them. CDR1 and CDR2 from the germline V gene are SEHNR and FQNEAQ (reference sequence). As DNA, the CDR3 is TGTGCCAGCAGCTTAGTGGGGACATCAGTGGTCGGGGAGCTGTTTTTT. It translates to CASSLVGTSVVGELFF.

The chain combines TRBV2 with TRBJ2-7, with 9 bases lining up with TRBD2. Germline CDR1 and CDR2: SNHLY and FYNNEI. There are 16 residues in the CDR3. The V segment lost 1 base and the J segment 3 bases; nucleotides outside the gene matches: 7. The chain's CDR3 is CASSEGMGLAGYEQYF. Here the CDR3 DNA reads TGTGCCAGCAGTGAAGGGATGGGACTAGCAGGCTACGAGCAGTACTTC.

The V and J genes are TRBV27 and TRBJ2-1, with TRBD1 matching 7 bases. The CDR3 is 18 amino acids. Germline trimming cut 5 bases from V and 1 base from J; bases unmatched to any gene: 14. CDR1 is MNHEY and CDR2 is SMNVEV in the germline V gene (reference sequence). This CDR3 is CASSSTLRGRGSYNEQFF. CDR3 in DNA: TGTGCCAGCAGTAGCACCCTGAGAGGCAGGGGGTCCTACAATGAGCAGTTCTTC.

J is TRBJ1-1 and V is TRBV28; D is ambiguous. The CDR3 has 12 residues. Trimming took off 6 bases at V and 8 bases at J, with 13 bases between the two ends. CDR1 and CDR2 from the germline V gene are MDHEN and SYDVKM. CDR3 protein: CASSPPGSEAFF. DNA of the CDR3: TGTGCCAGCAGCCCTCCGGGTAGCGAAGCTTTCTTT.

The chain is built from TRBV2 and TRBJ2-3; 12 bases fit TRBD2. The CDR3 runs 14 residues. V lost 8 bases to trimming and J lost 2 bases; unmatched junction nucleotides: 2. The germline gives CDR1 SNHLY, CDR2 FYNNEI. This chain's CDR3 is CASPSGRATDTQYF. DNA of the CDR3: TGTGCCAGCCCTAGCGGGAGGGCCACAGATACGCAGTATTTT.